Listed below are T cell receptor beta chains from one sample, sequenced in a study of pediatric ulcerative colitis. Repertoires were generated with immunoSEQ multiplex PCR, while TCRdb's copy carries only in-frame clones and drops some. The data contain around 30,000 clones, more than 75% of them singletons. Sequencing input: blood. These receptors originate from a boy aged 5 to 17 with severe ulcerative colitis. Both conserved end residues are part of each CDR3. D genes are given only for firm matches. Size tells how often a clone was seen (once, few, many) or the class of an expanded clone, and some rows leave it out.

TRBJ2-2	TRBD2	TRBV7-6	.	TGTGCCAGCACAGCCAGCGGGGGGTTCTCCACCGGGGAGCTGTTTTTT	CASTASGGFSTGELFF
TRBJ1-2	TRBD1	TRBV4-3	once	TGCGCCAGCAGCCAAGAAGGAAAGGGTTACAGGGGCGGCTATGACTACACCTTC	CASSQEGKGYRGGYDYTF
TRBJ2-4	.	TRBV4-1	.	TGCGCCAGCAGCCAAGAGGGCAGGGAAAGTTTACCTCAGTACTTC	CASSQEGRESLPQYF
TRBJ1-5	.	TRBV5-1	.	TGCGCCAGCAGCTTGCGGGGGTCGGATCAGCCCCAGCATTTT	CASSLRGSDQPQHF
TRBJ1-1	.	TRBV6-5	.	TGTGCCAGCAGTTACCATTCCTTGAACACTGAAGCTTTCTTT	CASSYHSLNTEAFF
TRBJ1-4	.	TRBV4-3	.	TGCGCCAGCAGAACCACAGCTACAACTAATGAAAAACTGTTTTTT	CASRTTATTNEKLFF
TRBJ1-3	TRBD1	TRBV6-5	.	TGTGCCAGCAGAGGCGACAGGGACTCTGGAAACACCATATATTTT	CASRGDRDSGNTIYF
TRBJ1-2	.	TRBV9	.	TGTGCCAGCAGCCCGCAATCTCCAGGCGGCCAAGATGGCTACACCTTC	CASSPQSPGGQDGYTF
TRBJ1-3	.	TRBV27	.	TGTGCCTCGCGACGGAGCTCTGGAAACACCATATATTTT	CASRRSSGNTIYF
TRBJ2-7	.	TRBV11-2	.	TGTGCCAGCAGCCCTTTCGATGGGTTCCAGTACGAGCAGTACTTC	CASSPFDGFQYEQYF
TRBJ1-5	TRBD1	TRBV6-5	.	TGTGCCAGCAGCTACAGGGGGAGGAAGATCAATCAGCCCCAGCATTTT	CASSYRGRKINQPQHF
TRBJ2-7	TRBD2	TRBV5-1	few	TGCGCCAGCAGCTTACGAGCGGGGACCTACGAGCAGTACTTC	CASSLRAGTYEQYF
TRBJ2-2	.	TRBV30	few	TGTGCCTGGAGGACGGGACAAACGAACACCGGGGAGCTGTTTTTT	CAWRTGQTNTGELFF
TRBJ2-3	.	TRBV5-1	.	TGCGCCAGCAGCTTGGCCAGGGGCAGGGGGGGCACAGAAGAGCAGTATTTT	CASSLARGRGGTEEQYF
TRBJ1-5	.	TRBV27	.	TGTGCCAGCAGTTTATTGGGTTACAATCAGCCCCAGCATTTT	CASSLLGYNQPQHF
TRBJ1-2	.	TRBV5-1	.	TGCGCCAGCAGCGTGTCTGGAGGAAACCGAAACTATGGCTACACCTTC	CASSVSGGNRNYGYTF
TRBJ1-2	.	TRBV4-1	.	TGCGCCAGCAGCCAACAGACAGAAACCCGCTATGGCTACACCTTC	CASSQQTETRYGYTF
TRBJ1-2	.	TRBV4-1	.	TGCGCCAGCAGCCAAGTAGGCTCGAGAGGCTACACCTTC	CASSQVGSRGYTF
TRBJ2-7	.	TRBV5-1	.	TGCGCCAGCTTTGGGGGTAACGAGCAGTACTTC	CASFGGNEQYF
TRBJ2-1	.	TRBV15	.	TGTGCCACCGGAGGGGGTTTATACAATGAGCAGTTCTTC	CATGGGLYNEQFF
TRBJ1-2	.	TRBV5-4	.	TGTGCCAGCAGCTTGGGTGGGGGAATAAACTATGGCTACACCTTC	CASSLGGGINYGYTF
TRBJ1-6	.	TRBV9	.	TGTGCCAGCAGCGTAGGCCCCCTCACGGGCCGAAATTCACCCCTCCACTTT	CASSVGPLTGRNSPLHF
TRBJ2-5	.	TRBV19	.	TGTGCCAGTAGTATAGGGGCTAGTGGAGAGACCCAGTACTTC	CASSIGASGETQYF
TRBJ2-1	TRBD1	TRBV6-5	.	TGTGCCAGCAGTTACTTGGGACAGGGGTACAATGAGCAGTTCTTC	CASSYLGQGYNEQFF
TRBJ2-7	.	TRBV6-5	.	TGTGCCAGCAGAAGATACAGGGTCGGGGCCTACGAGCAGTACTTC	CASRRYRVGAYEQYF
TRBJ2-5	.	TRBV6-5	.	TGTGCCAGCAGTTCACGCCAAGAGACCCAGTACTTC	CASSSRQETQYF
TRBJ1-2	.	TRBV19	.	TGTGCCAGTAGTATGTCAGGGGCTAACTATGGCTACACCTTC	CASSMSGANYGYTF
TRBJ2-3	.	TRBV10-3	.	TGTGCCATAGGGGGAGTCGTGGGAGATACGCAGTATTTT	CAIGGVVGDTQYF
TRBJ2-5	.	TRBV5-1	.	TGCGCCAGCAGTCGGGACGGGGCCCAAGAGACCCAGTACTTC	CASSRDGAQETQYF
TRBJ2-1	.	TRBV27	once	TGTGCCAGCAGTTTGTCCCGGGGACTCCGATCCTACAATGAGCAGTTCTTC	CASSLSRGLRSYNEQFF
TRBJ2-7	TRBD1	TRBV6-1	.	TGTGCCAGCAGTAAGGACAGGGGGTCCTACGAGCAGTACTTC	CASSKDRGSYEQYF
TRBJ2-7	TRBD2	TRBV5-5	.	TGTGCCAGCAGTTCTAGCGGGGGCTCCTACGAGCAGTACTTC	CASSSSGGSYEQYF
TRBJ2-3	TRBD2	TRBV7-8	.	TGTGCCAGCAGCCAAAGCGGGGGCACAGATACGCAGTATTTT	CASSQSGGTDTQYF
TRBJ1-4	.	TRBV13	.	TGTGCCAGCAGCTTAGCGATAGGTGAAAAACTGTTTTTT	CASSLAIGEKLFF
TRBJ1-5	TRBD1	TRBV6-5	.	TGTGCCAGCAGTTTCAGGGGGGAGAGCAATCAGCCCCAGCATTTT	CASSFRGESNQPQHF
TRBJ2-1	.	TRBV7-9	.	TGTGCCAGCAGCGACAGAACTAACAATGAGCAGTTCTTC	CASSDRTNNEQFF
TRBJ2-2	.	TRBV5-1	.	TGCGCCAGCAGCTCTGAGGCCGGGGAGCTGTTTTTT	CASSSEAGELFF
TRBJ2-3	.	TRBV5-1	.	TGCGCCAGCAGGGCGGTGGATACGCAGTATTTT	CASRAVDTQYF
TRBJ2-2	.	TRBV9	once	TGTGCCAGCAGCGTAGGTGTAGGCTTAAACACCGGGGAGCTGTTTTTT	CASSVGVGLNTGELFF
TRBJ1-2	.	TRBV6-5	few	TGTGCCAGCAGTTACTCGAAGGGTGAACAGGGCTATGGCTACACCTTC	CASSYSKGEQGYGYTF
TRBJ1-3	.	TRBV21-1	.	TGTGCCAGCAGCAAAGGGGCGGGGCTCTCTGGAAACACCATATATTTT	CASSKGAGLSGNTIYF
TRBJ2-2	.	TRBV7-3	.	TGTGCCAGCAGCCCGAAAGGACACAGCACCGGGGAGCTGTTTTTT	CASSPKGHSTGELFF